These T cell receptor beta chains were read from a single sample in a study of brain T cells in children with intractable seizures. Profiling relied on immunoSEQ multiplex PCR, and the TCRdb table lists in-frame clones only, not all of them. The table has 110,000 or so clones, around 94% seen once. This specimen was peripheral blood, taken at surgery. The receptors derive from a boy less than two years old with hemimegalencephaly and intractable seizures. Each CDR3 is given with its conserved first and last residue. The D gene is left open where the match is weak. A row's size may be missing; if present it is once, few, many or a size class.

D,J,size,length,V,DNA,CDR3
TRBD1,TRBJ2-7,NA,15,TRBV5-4,TGTGCCAGCAGCCCAAAACCGGGACAGGGAACCGAGCAGTACTTC,CASSPKPGQGTEQYF
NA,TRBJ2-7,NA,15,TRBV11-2,TGTGCCAGCAGCCGAACGGGAGCCCACTCCTACGAGCAGTACTTC,CASSRTGAHSYEQYF
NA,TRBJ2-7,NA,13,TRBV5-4,TGTGCCAGCAGCTTGGACGGTACCTACGAGCAGTACTTC,CASSLDGTYEQYF
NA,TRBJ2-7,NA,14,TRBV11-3,TGTGCCAGCAGCCCCGGGACAACGACCTACGAGCAGTACTTC,CASSPGTTTYEQYF
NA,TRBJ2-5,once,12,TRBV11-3,TGTGCCAGCAGCGCCCCTCCCAAGACCCAGTACTTC,CASSAPPKTQYF
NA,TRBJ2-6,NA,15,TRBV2,TGTGCCAGCAGTCCAGACCTATCTGGGGCCAACGTCCTGACTTTC,CASSPDLSGANVLTF
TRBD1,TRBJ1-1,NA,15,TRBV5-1,TGCGCCAGCAGCAGAGAGGGACAGCGTAACACTGAAGCTTTCTTT,CASSREGQRNTEAFF
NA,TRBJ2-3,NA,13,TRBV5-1,TGCGCCAGCAGCTCAGAAGTACTGGGTACGCAGTATTTT,CASSSEVLGTQYF
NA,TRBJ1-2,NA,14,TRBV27,TGTGCCAGCAGCCCGAAACGGGCTAACTATGGCTACACCTTC,CASSPKRANYGYTF
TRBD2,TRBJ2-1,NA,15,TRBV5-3,TGTGCCAGAACTGGCGGGAGGGCCAGCGACAATGAGCAGTTCTTC,CARTGGRASDNEQFF
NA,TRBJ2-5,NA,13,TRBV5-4,TGTGCCAGCAGCTTGAGGGGTCAAGAGACCCAGTACTTC,CASSLRGQETQYF
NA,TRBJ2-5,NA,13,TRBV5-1,TGCGCCAGCGGGGTAATGCCGGAAGAGACCCAGTACTTC,CASGVMPEETQYF
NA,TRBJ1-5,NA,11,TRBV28,TGTGCCAGCAGTTTTGGTCAGCCCCAGCATTTT,CASSFGQPQHF
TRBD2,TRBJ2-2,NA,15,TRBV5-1,TGCGCCAGCAGCTTGGTTGGCGGGAGGACCGGGGAGCTGTTTTTT,CASSLVGGRTGELFF
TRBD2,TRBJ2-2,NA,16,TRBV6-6,TGTGCCAGCAGTCAGACTAGCGGGAGAACGACCGGGGAGCTGTTTTTT,CASSQTSGRTTGELFF
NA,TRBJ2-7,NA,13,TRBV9,TGTGCCAGCAGCGTAGGGGGTACCTACGAGCAGTACTTC,CASSVGGTYEQYF
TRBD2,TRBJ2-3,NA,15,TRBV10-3,TGTGCCATCAGTGAGAGGGGACTAGGCACAGATACGCAGTATTTT,CAISERGLGTDTQYF
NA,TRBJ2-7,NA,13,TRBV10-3,TGTGCCATCAGGCCGCGGGGAGGTGGCGAGCAGTACTTC,CAIRPRGGGEQYF
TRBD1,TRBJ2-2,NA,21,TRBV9,TGTGCCAGCAGCGTTTGGGGACAGGGGGCGAGAAGGCGGTGGGCCACCGGGGAGCTGTTTTTT,CASSVWGQGARRRWATGELFF
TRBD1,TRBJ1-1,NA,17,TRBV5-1,TGCGCCAGCAGTTTTTTACAGGGGGTCACCCCGAACACTGAAGCTTTCTTT,CASSFLQGVTPNTEAFF
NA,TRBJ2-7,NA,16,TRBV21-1,TGTGCCAGCAGCAAATCCCCTAGCGTGACGACCTACGAGCAGTACTTC,CASSKSPSVTTYEQYF
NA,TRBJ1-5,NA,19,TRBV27,TGTGCCAGCAGTCCACGCCGCCCGGCCAGCGTCAATAGCAATCAGCCCCAGCATTTT,CASSPRRPASVNSNQPQHF
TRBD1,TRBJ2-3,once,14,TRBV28,TGTGCCAGCAGTCCGTGGGACAGGGAAGATACGCAGTATTTT,CASSPWDREDTQYF
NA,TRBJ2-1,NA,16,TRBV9,TGTGCCAGCAGCCCTCCCTGGGGGAGCTCCTACAATGAGCAGTTCTTC,CASSPPWGSSYNEQFF
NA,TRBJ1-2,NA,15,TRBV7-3,TGTGCCAGCAGCCCAACTTTTGGGGCGGGGGATGGCTACACCTTC,CASSPTFGAGDGYTF
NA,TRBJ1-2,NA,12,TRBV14,TGTGCCAGCAGCCTCCGAAGCTATGGCTACACCTTC,CASSLRSYGYTF
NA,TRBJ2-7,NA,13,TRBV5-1,TGCGCCAGCAGCTTGGCACCTCCCTACGAGCAGTACTTC,CASSLAPPYEQYF
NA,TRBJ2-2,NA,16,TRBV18,TGTGCCAGCTCACTAAGACCCACTTCGAACACCGGGGAGCTGTTTTTT,CASSLRPTSNTGELFF
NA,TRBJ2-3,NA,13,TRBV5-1,TGCGCCAGCAGGCAGGGACCCACAGATACGCAGTATTTT,CASRQGPTDTQYF
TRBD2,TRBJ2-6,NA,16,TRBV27,TGTGCCAGCAGCGGACTAGCGATCTCTGGGGCCAACGTCCTGACTTTC,CASSGLAISGANVLTF
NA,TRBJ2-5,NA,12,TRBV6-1,TGTGCCAGCAGTGACATGAACAAGACCCAGTACTTC,CASSDMNKTQYF
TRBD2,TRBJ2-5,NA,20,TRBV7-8,TGTGCCAGCAGCAACGTCCCGGGGGGACTAGCGGGAGTCCGCCAAGAGACCCAGTACTTC,CASSNVPGGLAGVRQETQYF
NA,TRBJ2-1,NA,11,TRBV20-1,TGCAGTGCGGACTTTTACAATGAGCAGTTCTTC,CSADFYNEQFF
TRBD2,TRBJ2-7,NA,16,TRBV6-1,TGTGCCAGCAGTGAACCCGGCGGCGGGAGGTGGGACGGGCAGTACTTC,CASSEPGGGRWDGQYF
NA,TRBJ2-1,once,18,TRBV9,TGTGCCAGCAGCGGTAGGCCCTTAAGGGGGAGGGCCGTCAATGAGCAGTTCTTC,CASSGRPLRGRAVNEQFF
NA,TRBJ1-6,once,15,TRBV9,TGTGCCAGCAGCGTAGAGGGGATTGTGGGTTCACCCCTCCACTTT,CASSVEGIVGSPLHF